This TCR beta chain was sequenced in a study of blood T cell repertoires in COVID-19. The CDR3 is 12 amino acids. V was pared by 7 bases and J by 5 bases, with 11 bases between. Authors' methods: For nucleated cells, counts were estimated from reference gene primer amplification. The table came from immunoSEQ multiplex PCR; TCRdb's copy has only in-frame clones and leaves some out. For V, J and clone size, that table is used; D and trimming come from the DNA. The sample has 250,000 to 300,000 clones; 88% are singletons. This chain connects TRBV12-3 or TRBV12-4 to TRBJ1-1; D is uncertain. Input material: peripheral blood. The clonotype was recovered from a woman in her thirties or forties who had recovered from COVID-19. The CDR3 region has the DNA TGTGCCAGCACCCCGACGGGGACTGAAGCTTTCTTT. The encoded protein is CASTPTGTEAFF.